The next 21 T cell receptor beta chains were all read from a single sample in a study of early T cells in non-severe SARS-CoV-2 infection. TCRdb re-called the 5' RACE reads through MiXCR, storing one row per CDR3 protein. The profile shows roughly 80,000 distinct CDR3 sequences, about 17% of them singletons. Sequenced input: whole blood. The receptors were sampled from an adult who was a healthcare worker with PCR-confirmed SARS-CoV-2 infection or an uninfected control (not recorded which).

The chain is built from TRBV13 and TRBJ2-3; D is possibly TRBD1 or TRBD2 (5 bases each). Trimming removed 5 bases from V and 2 bases from J, with 23 bases in between. The germline gives CDR1 PRHDT, CDR2 FYEKMQ (reference sequence). The CDR3 covers 18 residues. The CDR3 loop is CASSRWDPTGFDTDTQYF. CDR3 sequence (DNA): TGTGCCAGCAGCCGCTGGGACCCGACGGGTTTCGACACAGATACGCAGTATTTT.

This clonotype was seen more than once but under ten times. The J gene is TRBJ2-3, the V gene TRBV7-9; D gene ambiguous. The ends were cut back, 5 bases at V and 4 bases at J, with 19 bases in the middle. Germline assignment: CDR1 SEHNR and CDR2 FQNEAQ (reference sequence). CDR3 size: 16 residues. DNA of the CDR3: TGTGCCAGCAGCCCACCCTTCCGGGTAGCAGCAGATACGCAGTATTTT. This gives the protein CASSPPFRVAADTQYF.

This chain connects TRBV18 to TRBJ2-2; D may be TRBD2 (5 bases). This CDR3 has 14 residues. The V end lost 4 bases, the J end lost 3 bases, and 9 bases lay between the germline ends. The germline V gene has CDR1 KGHSH and CDR2 LQKENI. CDR3 in amino acids: CASSRLEDTGELFF. CDR3 nucleotides: TGTGCCAGCTCACGCTTGGAGGACACCGGGGAGCTGTTTTTT. Combining the CDR3 with reference TRBV18 and TRBJ2-2 gives the whole variable domain NAGVMQNPRHLVRRRGQEARLRCSPMKGHSHVYWYRQLPEEGLKFMVYLQKENIIDESGMPKERFSAEFPKEGPSILRIQQVVRGDSAAYFCASSRLEDTGELFFGEGSRLTVL.

There are a few counts of this clonotype. V is TRBV12-3 or TRBV12-4 and J is TRBJ1-1; D ambiguous. This CDR3 has 14 residues. Deletions cut 1 base from V and 6 bases from J, with 12 bases between. The CDR3 sequence: CASSLVVGRSEAFF. Here the CDR3 DNA reads TGTGCCAGCAGTTTAGTTGTGGGGAGATCTGAAGCTTTCTTT.

This clonotype showed up many times. The chain has TRBV7-9 and TRBJ1-2; D gene uncertain. V was pared by 7 bases and J by 4 bases, with 19 bases between. In germline, CDR1 is SEHNR, CDR2 FQNEAQ (reference sequence). The CDR3 covers 15 residues. The CDR3, as DNA: TGTGCCAGCACCGTTGGAGACAACCACATCTATGGCTACACCTTC. Translating gives CASTVGDNHIYGYTF.

The chain couples TRBV5-1 to TRBJ2-1, with D possibly matching TRBD1 (6 bases). Germline V gene sequence: CDR1 SGHRS, CDR2 YFSETQ. V lost 3 bases and J 7 bases, leaving 17 bases between the germline ends. There are 15 residues in the CDR3. CDR3 residues: CASSSEDLRGNEQFF. CDR3 nucleotides: TGCGCCAGCAGCTCGGAGGACCTAAGGGGGAATGAGCAGTTCTTC.

The rearrangement joins TRBV20-1 to TRBJ1-2, with D perhaps matching TRBD1 (6 bases). This CDR3 region has 11 residues. V was trimmed by 7 bases and J by 13 bases, leaving 19 bases between them. Germline V lookup: CDR1 DFQATT, CDR2 SNEGSKA (reference sequence). The CDR3 sequence: CSVPGQSPLTF. CDR3 nucleotide sequence: TGCAGTGTTCCCGGACAGTCCCCTCTCACCTTC.

The chain has TRBV12-5 and TRBJ1-4, with D maybe TRBD1 (5 bases). Trimming shortened V by 6 bases and J by 0 bases, and 26 bases separated the two germline ends. Per germline, CDR1 LGHNT and CDR2 FRNRAP. The CDR3 spans 20 residues. The chain's CDR3 is CASGYAGRRVGTSTNEKLFF. The DNA for the CDR3 is TGTGCTAGTGGGTACGCAGGGAGACGCGTAGGGACTTCAACTAATGAAAAACTGTTTTTT.

This chain connects TRBV6-6 to TRBJ2-5; D may be TRBD1 (6 bases). Germline V gives CDR1 MNHNY, CDR2 SVGAGI (reference sequence). The V end was cut by 2 bases, the J end by 5 bases, with 12 bases between. The CDR3 loop spans 14 amino acids. The CDR3 protein is CASSYATQGETQYF. The CDR3 DNA reads as TGTGCCAGCAGTTACGCAACCCAGGGGGAGACCCAGTACTTC.

The J gene is TRBJ1-1, the V gene TRBV12-3 or TRBV12-4; D uncertain. V gave up 6 bases and J gave up 11 bases, with 13 bases separating them. This CDR3 comprises 11 residues. This chain's CDR3 is CASRYGEWAFF. The CDR3 coding sequence is TGTGCCAGCAGGTACGGGGAATGGGCTTTCTTT.

This rearrangement joins TRBV11-2 to TRBJ1-2; 9 bases line up with TRBD1. The CDR3 covers 14 residues. CDR1 is SGHAT and CDR2 is FQNNGV in the germline V gene. Unmatched junction bases numbered 9, after V lost 6 bases and J lost 7 bases. The CDR3 DNA follows: TGTGCCAGCAGTACAAAACAGGGGGCGCCTGGCTACACCTTC. Its protein product is CASSTKQGAPGYTF.

This clonotype was seen only a few times. Likely a read error: the CDR3 ends without its conserved phenylalanine or tryptophan. The V call is TRBV5-1, the J call TRBJ2-3; 7 bases agree with TRBD2. The germline V gene has CDR1 SGHRS and CDR2 YFSETQ. The CDR3 is made up of 14 amino acids. With 4 bases clipped from V and 2 bases from J, the junction kept 4 bases outside the gene matches. The CDR3 sequence is CASSTLAPTDTQYS. Written as DNA, the CDR3 is TGCGCCAGCAGCACACTAGCGCCCACAGATACGCAGTATTCT.

This sequence joins TRBV20-1 and TRBJ1-1; TRBD1 matches 8 bases. CDR3 length equals 13 residues. Trimming cost V 6 bases and J 5 bases; bases outside gene matches: 8. Germline CDR1 DFQATT, CDR2 SNEGSKA (reference sequence). For the CDR3, the DNA is TGCAGTGCCCGCCGACAGGGGATAACTGAAGCTTTCTTT. Protein: CSARRQGITEAFF.

This rearrangement joins TRBV28 to TRBJ1-2; D is ambiguous. Germline CDR1 MDHEN, CDR2 SYDVKM. The CDR3 has 12 amino acids. The V end lost 2 bases, the J end lost 5 bases, and 6 bases lay between the germline ends. Here the CDR3 reads CASSLRVYGYTF. CDR3 bases: TGTGCCAGCAGTTTACGTGTATATGGCTACACCTTC.

This clonotype was observed many times. This sequence joins TRBV28 and TRBJ2-1; 7 bases map to TRBD2. The CDR3 is 15 amino acids. Per germline, CDR1 MDHEN and CDR2 SYDVKM. Trimming cost V 6 bases and J 5 bases; bases outside gene matches: 10. Here the CDR3 reads CASSPPGGSHNEQFF. DNA for the CDR3: TGTGCCAGCAGCCCGCCCGGGGGGTCCCACAATGAGCAGTTCTTC.

The chain has TRBV29-1 and TRBJ1-1, with TRBD1 as a possible D gene (5 bases). Per germline, CDR1 SQVTM and CDR2 ANQGSEA. V gave up 7 bases and J gave up 5 bases, with 20 bases separating them. This CDR3 is built from 14 residues. The CDR3 region has the DNA TGCAGCGCCCAGGGAATAAGCCTGGGAACTGAAGCTTTCTTT. This codes for CSAQGISLGTEAFF.

At least ten counts were recorded for this clonotype. The chain is built from TRBV6-4 and TRBJ2-1; D is unresolved. Looked up from germline, CDR1 is MRHNA and CDR2 is SNTAGT. V dropped 5 bases and J dropped 3 bases, with 14 bases sitting between them. The CDR3 length is 15 residues. CDR3 nucleotides: TGTGCCAGCAGTCCGGACGGCTCATTCTACAATGAGCAGTTCTTC. It yields the protein CASSPDGSFYNEQFF.

This chain connects TRBV5-1 to TRBJ1-1, with D possibly matching TRBD1 (6 bases). Trimming removed 1 base at V and 7 bases at J, with 14 bases between. Germline V CDR1 and CDR2: SGHRS, YFSETQ. The CDR3 loop spans 14 amino acids. Here the CDR3 DNA reads TGCGCCAGCAGCTTGAGAGGACAGACCCGTGAAGCTTTCTTT. Translating it yields CASSLRGQTREAFF.

This chain connects TRBV11-2 to TRBJ2-1; 8 bases are a match to TRBD2. CDR3 length equals 16 residues. From germline, CDR1 is SGHAT and CDR2 FQNNGV. Losses at the gene ends were 6 bases for V and 2 bases for J; bases not matched to a gene: 9. CDR3 DNA: TGTGCCAGCAGTTCCACGCCGCGGGGGGCCTACAATGAGCAGTTCTTC. Translated: CASSSTPRGAYNEQFF.

The J gene is TRBJ1-2, the V gene TRBV11-3; 7 bases fit TRBD1. The V segment lost 5 bases and the J segment 3 bases; nucleotides outside the gene matches: 9. Germline V gene sequence: CDR1 SGHNT, CDR2 YENEEA. The CDR3 is made up of 15 amino acids. CDR3 loop: CASSPEQGRDYGYTF. The CDR3 DNA reads as TGTGCCAGCAGCCCAGAACAGGGGAGGGACTATGGCTACACCTTC.

This clonotype was detected only once. J is TRBJ2-7 and V is TRBV5-1; 8 bases are shared with TRBD1. The CDR3 consists of 17 residues. Germline V CDR1 and CDR2: SGHRS, YFSETQ. Losses at the gene ends were 4 bases for V and 6 bases for J; bases not matched to a gene: 18. CDR3 region: CASSAAGTGPLSAEQYF. Written as DNA, the CDR3 is TGCGCCAGCAGCGCAGCCGGGACAGGACCCCTATCCGCCGAGCAGTACTTC.